This T cell receptor beta chain was sequenced for a study of T cell responses to AZD1222 COVID-19 vaccine. The study, taken as a whole, reports: Females outnumbered males among donors, who were mostly white British; clonal diversity was possibly underestimated.

Only in-frame clones appear in the TCRdb table, and some are missing; sequencing was by immunoSEQ multiplex PCR. Of about 92,000 clones in the sample, just over 90% were seen once. This clone came up a few times. The antigen is not known. V lost 8 bases to trimming and J lost 3 bases, with 19 bases between them. This CDR3 has 15 residues. From germline, CDR1 is LNHDA and CDR2 SQIVND (reference sequence). Source: peripheral blood, taken on day 0 of AZD1222 vaccination. V is TRBV19 and J is TRBJ1-2; D not certain. The receptor was isolated from an adult in good health. CDR3 amino acids: CASLKLAGGDYGYTF. In nucleotides, the CDR3 is TGTGCCAGTCTTAAGCTGGCAGGAGGAGACTATGGCTACACCTTC. Using reference TRBV19 and TRBJ1-2 for the parts outside the CDR3, the full variable domain is DGGITQSPKYLFRKEGQNVTLSCEQNLNHDAMYWYRQDPGQGLRLIYYSQIVNDFQKGDIAEGYSVSREKKESFPLTVTSAQKNPTAFYLCASLKLAGGDYGYTFGSGTRLTVV.